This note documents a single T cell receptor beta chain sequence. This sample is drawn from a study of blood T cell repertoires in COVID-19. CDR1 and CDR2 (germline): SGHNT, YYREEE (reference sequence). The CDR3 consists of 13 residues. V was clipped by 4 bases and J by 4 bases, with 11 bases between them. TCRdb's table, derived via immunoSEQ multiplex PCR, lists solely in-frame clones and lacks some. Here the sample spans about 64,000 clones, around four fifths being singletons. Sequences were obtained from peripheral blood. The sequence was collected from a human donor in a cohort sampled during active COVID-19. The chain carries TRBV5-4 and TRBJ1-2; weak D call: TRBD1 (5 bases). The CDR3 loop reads CASSTLGAYGYTF. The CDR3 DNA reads TGTGCCAGCAGCACCTTAGGGGCCTATGGCTACACCTTC.